The next 8 T cell receptor beta chains were all read from a single sample in a study of T cells in women clearing cervical HPV infection. Profiling relied on immunoSEQ multiplex PCR, and the TCRdb table lists in-frame clones only, not all of them. Recorded for this sample: roughly 22,000 clones. Sequenced input: blood buffy coat. Receptors originate from a woman aged 18 to 75 with a cervical HPV16 infection that either progressed to CIN3+ or cleared (not recorded which).

As for this clone: The sequenced fragment ends 3 residues before the CDR3 boundary, so the rest is inferred from the germline J gene. The chain recombines TRBV5-1 with TRBJ1-3, with 7 bases identical to TRBD1. The J segment lost 0 bases and the V segment lost 2 bases, leaving 8 bases of the junction unmatched. The germline V gene encodes CDR1 SGHRS and CDR2 YFSETQ. The CDR3 runs to 17 residues. The CDR3: CASSLPRTGDSGNTIYF. The DNA read from the CDR3 is TGCGCCAGCAGCTTACCCAGGACAGGCGACTCTGGAAACACC.

As regards this clone: Read data end 3 residues before the CDR3 end; the end is taken from the germline J gene. This chain links TRBV5-1 with TRBJ2-7, with D possibly matching TRBD1 (7 bases). The CDR3 extends over 14 amino acids. CDR1 and CDR2 (germline): SGHRS, YFSETQ. V lost 1 base and J lost 4, with 12 bases in between. Partial CDR3 DNA: TGCGCCAGCAGCTTGAGTCAGGGGGGATACGAG. Residues: CASSLSQGGYE. The complete CDR3 protein is CASSLSQGGYEQYF.

This chain's CDR3 is CAWGETGGSYGYTF. CDR3 bases read: TGTGCCTGGGGAGAGACAGGGGGAAGCTATGGC. The chain carries TRBV30 and TRBJ1-2, with 9 bases lining up with TRBD1. The read finishes 3 residues shy of the CDR3 end, and the germline J gene is used to complete it. Germline lookup yields CDR1 GTSNPN and CDR2 SVGIG (reference sequence). CDR3 length equals 14 residues. The V gene end was trimmed by 5 bases and the J gene end by 4 bases; junction bases not matched to a gene: 8. The variable domain in full, with the rest retrieved from reference TRBV30 and TRBJ1-2, is SQTIHQWPATLVQPVGSPLSLECTVEGTSNPNLYWYRQAAGRGLQLLFYSVGIGQISSEVPQNLSASRPQDRQFILSSKKLLLSDSGFYLCAWGETGGSYGYTFGSGTRLTVV.

Points on this clone: With the read ending 3 residues before the CDR3 end, the germline J gene is used to fill in that end. The chain has TRBV20-1 and TRBJ2-1; 8 bases line up with TRBD1. The CDR3 totals 14 residues. V shed 2 bases and J 7 bases; nucleotides not matched to a gene: 7. From germline, CDR1 is DFQATT and CDR2 SNEGSKA (reference sequence). The CDR3 sequence is CSARFPGGKNEQFF. The CDR3 DNA, read in part, is TGCAGTGCTAGATTCCCAGGGGGCAAGAATGAG.

As for this clone: The read ends 3 residues before the CDR3 terminus; that terminus is restored from the germline J gene. The chain links TRBV6-2 or TRBV6-3 to TRBJ1-6, with 9 bases matching TRBD1. Germline V CDR1 and CDR2: MNHEY, SVGEGT. With 6 bases clipped from V and 7 bases from J, the junction kept 4 bases outside the gene matches. The CDR3 runs to 14 residues. CDR3 DNA (partial): TGTGCCAGCAGGGGACAGGGCAACAATTCACCC. Protein: CASRGQGNNSP. The full-length CDR3 reads as CASRGQGNNSPLHF.

CDR3 DNA (partial): TGTGCCAGCAGACTACCGCAACGGGGTTCACCC. Its protein product is CASRLPQRGSP. The full CDR3 protein is CASRLPQRGSPLHF. The chain recombines TRBV28 with TRBJ1-6; D remains ambiguous. The read ends 3 residues early relative to the CDR3; the germline J gene fills the gap. The length of the CDR3 is 14 residues. Trimming took 6 bases from V and 9 from J, leaving 15 bases between them. From germline, CDR1 is MDHEN and CDR2 SYDVKM. The variable domain in full, completed from reference TRBV28 and TRBJ1-6, reads DVKVTQSSRYLVKRTGEKVFLECVQDMDHENMFWYRQDPGLGLRLIYFSYDVKMKEKGDIPEGYSVSREKKERFSLILESASTNQTSMYLCASRLPQRGSPLHFGNGTRLTVT.

Worth noting for this clone: The CDR3 goes on 3 residues after the read ends, and that part is filled in from the germline J gene. The chain recombines TRBV5-4 with TRBJ2-7, with D maybe TRBD2 (6 bases). The CDR3 runs to 14 residues. Trimming shortened V by 2 bases and J by 4 bases, and 13 bases separated the two germline ends. Germline V CDR1 and CDR2: SGHNT, YYREEE (reference sequence). Incomplete CDR3 DNA: TGTGCCAGCAGCTTAGCCGGGGGTGGGTACGAG. Amino acid sequence: CASSLAGGGYE. The whole CDR3 is CASSLAGGGYEQYF.

Concerning this clone: From the germline J gene comes the end of the CDR3, since the read stops 3 residues before it. The rearrangement uses TRBV19 and TRBJ2-7, with 11 bases fitting TRBD2. The CDR3 totals 15 residues. Unmatched junction bases numbered 7, after V lost 6 bases and J lost 3 bases. Germline V CDR1 and CDR2: LNHDA, SQIVND (reference sequence). The sequenced part of the CDR3 DNA is TGTGCCAGTAGGGGAACTAGCGGGAGCAGCTACGAG. Translation gives CASRGTSGSSYE. The full-length CDR3 reads as CASRGTSGSSYEQYF.